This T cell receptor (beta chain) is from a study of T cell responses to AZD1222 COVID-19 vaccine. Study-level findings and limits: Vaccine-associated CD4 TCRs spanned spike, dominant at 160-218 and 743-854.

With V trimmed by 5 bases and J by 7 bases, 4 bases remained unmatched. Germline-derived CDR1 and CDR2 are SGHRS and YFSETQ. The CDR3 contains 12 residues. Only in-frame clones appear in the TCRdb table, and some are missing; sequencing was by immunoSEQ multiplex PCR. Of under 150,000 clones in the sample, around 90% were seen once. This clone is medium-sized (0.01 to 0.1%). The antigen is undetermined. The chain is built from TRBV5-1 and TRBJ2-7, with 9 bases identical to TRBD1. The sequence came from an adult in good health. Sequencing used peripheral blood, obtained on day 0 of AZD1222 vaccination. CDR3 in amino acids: CASSRTGVEQYF. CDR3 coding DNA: TGCGCCAGCAGTAGGACAGGGGTTGAGCAGTACTTC.